A single sample gave rise to the 27 T cell receptor beta chains below, sequenced in a study of blood T cells in healthy people across ages. A second roughly 6 to 11 cycle PCR used barcoded and J-beta primers. MiXCR, run by TCRdb on the 5' RACE reads, gives a single entry per CDR3 protein. The sample consists of over 950,000 distinct CDR3 sequences, approximately 38% of them appearing once. The specimen sequenced was blood. The receptor set was obtained from a man aged 18 to 30 in good health.

This rearrangement joins TRBV6-5 to TRBJ2-5; 7 bases fit TRBD1. J gave up 3 bases and V 4 bases, and 11 bases lay outside the gene matches. Per the germline V gene, CDR1 is MNHEY and CDR2 is SVGAGI. CDR3 length: 16 residues. CDR3 in DNA: TGTGCCAGCAGTTGCTCGTACGGGACAGCCAAAGAGACCCAGTACTTC. As protein: CASSCSYGTAKETQYF.

A few counts support this clonotype. CDR3 nucleotide sequence: TGTGCCAGCAGTAAAACTTTGGATTACAATGAGCAGTACTTC. Its translation: CASSKTLDYNEQYF. The chain is built from TRBV6-2 or TRBV6-3 and TRBJ2-7; D is undetermined. In germline, CDR1 is MNHEY, CDR2 SVGEGT. Trimming stripped 5 bases from V and 7 bases from J, with 18 bases between. CDR3 size: 14 residues.

This clonotype has just a few counts. The genes are TRBV15 and TRBJ2-6, with no clear D. The CDR3 is 17 amino acids. Per germline, CDR1 LNHNV and CDR2 YYDKDF (reference sequence). The V gene lost 0 bases and the J gene lost 2 bases, with 11 bases spanning the gap. As DNA, the CDR3 is TGTGCCACCAGCAGAGATAATTGGCCGACTGGGGCCAACGTCCTGACTTTC. Protein sequence: CATSRDNWPTGANVLTF.

This clonotype has at least ten counts. V usage is TRBV6-2 or TRBV6-3 and J usage is TRBJ2-2; either TRBD1 or TRBD2 may supply D (5 bases each). The CDR3 spans 13 residues. The V end lost 2 bases, the J end lost 5 bases, and 6 bases lay between the germline ends. Germline assignment: CDR1 MNHEY and CDR2 SVGEGT. CDR3 protein: CASSYGGTGELFF. In DNA form, the CDR3 reads TGTGCCAGCAGTTACGGGGGAACCGGGGAGCTGTTTTTT.

This clonotype was observed a handful of times. The J gene is TRBJ2-3, the V gene TRBV27, with 12 bases that match TRBD1. The germline V gene has CDR1 MNHEY and CDR2 SMNVEV (reference sequence). The V segment lost 5 bases and the J segment 3 bases; nucleotides outside the gene matches: 9. The CDR3 spans 17 residues. The chain's CDR3 is CASSLSPGQGATDTQYF. CDR3 DNA: TGTGCCAGCAGTCTGTCCCCGGGACAGGGGGCAACAGATACGCAGTATTTT.

About this clonotype: Its ends do not fully match the called genes, so a read error is possible. J is TRBJ1-1 and V is TRBV4-3; D gene uncertain. Germline V gene lookup returns CDR1 LGHNA and CDR2 YSLEER. CDR3 size: 14 residues. In DNA, the CDR3 is TGCGCCAGCAGTTGGTGGGAGACGAACACTGGAGCTTTCTTT. Amino acid sequence: CASSWWETNTGAFF.

This clonotype was seen only a few times. V and J are TRBV6-6 and TRBJ1-1; 9 nucleotides align to TRBD1. Germline-derived CDR1 and CDR2 are MNHNY and SVGAGI (reference sequence). V lost 4 bases and J lost 3; bases outside the gene matches: 6. The CDR3 consists of 15 residues. The CDR3 spells CASSFRDRDDTEAFF. The CDR3 DNA reads TGTGCCAGCAGTTTCCGGGACAGGGATGACACTGAAGCTTTCTTT.

V and J are TRBV4-1 and TRBJ2-1, with D possibly being TRBD1 (6 bases). Germline V gives CDR1 MGHRA, CDR2 YSYEKL. This CDR3 spans 14 amino acids. V shed 1 base and J shed 3 bases, with 7 bases lying between them. CDR3 DNA sequence: TGCGCCAGCAGCCAAGTGGACAGCTACAATGAGCAGTTCTTC. This encodes CASSQVDSYNEQFF.

V usage is TRBV6-5 and J usage is TRBJ1-2; possible D gene TRBD1, 6 bases. The V gene lost 0 bases and the J gene lost 1 base, with 21 bases spanning the gap. CDR3 length: 19 amino acids. Germline-derived CDR1 and CDR2 are MNHEY and SVGAGI. DNA of the CDR3: TGTGCCAGCAGTTACTCTTACCGGGACACTCTACCCTTTAACTATGGCTACACCTTC. This encodes CASSYSYRDTLPFNYGYTF.

In this sample, this clonotype turned up a few times. The chain links TRBV13 to TRBJ2-7; D perhaps matches TRBD2 (7 bases). Germline CDR1 reads PRHDT; CDR2 reads FYEKMQ (reference sequence). The V end was cut by 2 bases, the J end by 6 bases, with 20 bases between. The CDR3 has 16 residues. In DNA form, the CDR3 reads TGTGCCAGCAGCTTATATCGGGGGGCTGTAGTCGCCGAGCAGTACTTC. It translates to CASSLYRGAVVAEQYF.

The chain employs TRBV5-1 and TRBJ2-3; TRBD1 matches 7 bases. The germline gives CDR1 SGHRS, CDR2 YFSETQ. After removal of 4 bases from V and 3 bases from J, the junction contained 8 bases not matched to a gene. The CDR3 covers 15 residues. CDR3 residues: CASSVHRGTTDTQYF. CDR3 in DNA: TGCGCCAGCAGCGTACACAGGGGAACGACAGATACGCAGTATTTT.

A few counts support this clonotype. The V call is TRBV6-5, the J call TRBJ1-2, with TRBD1 matching 7 bases. Germline CDR1 and CDR2: MNHEY and SVGAGI. The length of the CDR3 is 15 residues. Germline trimming cut 5 bases from V and 4 bases from J; bases unmatched to any gene: 10. The CDR3 reads CASSPTGVYAYGYTF. In DNA form, the CDR3 reads TGTGCCAGCAGTCCAACAGGGGTTTACGCCTATGGCTACACCTTC.

The chain employs TRBV20-1 and TRBJ1-2; D call uncertain. Germline lookup yields CDR1 DFQATT and CDR2 SNEGSKA (reference sequence). The CDR3 runs 14 residues. With 5 bases removed from V and 2 bases from J, the gap between germline ends came to 15 bases. The CDR3 is CSAGSGEQNYGYTF. As DNA, the CDR3 is TGCAGTGCTGGAAGCGGGGAACAAAACTATGGCTACACCTTC.

This chain links TRBV27 with TRBJ2-3; tentatively, D is TRBD2 (5 bases). Germline CDR1 is MNHEY and CDR2 is SMNVEV (reference sequence). The CDR3 has 14 residues. The V gene lost 2 bases and the J gene lost 4 bases, with 10 bases spanning the gap. The CDR3 region is CASSLMGDPDTQYF. As DNA, the CDR3 is TGTGCCAGCAGTTTAATGGGAGATCCAGATACGCAGTATTTT.

The CDR3 here is CAWSVRGRPVTEAFF. In nucleotides, the CDR3 is TGTGCCTGGAGTGTACGAGGACGCCCGGTCACTGAAGCTTTCTTT. The chain is built from TRBV30 and TRBJ1-1; D remains unclear. V dropped 0 bases and J dropped 4 bases, with 15 bases sitting between them. The CDR3 consists of 15 residues. CDR1 and CDR2 from the germline V gene are GTSNPN and SVGIG (reference sequence). Together with reference TRBV30 and TRBJ1-1, the CDR3 gives the full variable domain: SQTIHQWPATLVQPVGSPLSLECTVEGTSNPNLYWYRQAAGRGLQLLFYSVGIGQISSEVPQNLSASRPQDRQFILSSKKLLLSDSGFYLCAWSVRGRPVTEAFFGQGTRLTVV.

The V and J genes are TRBV7-2 and TRBJ1-2; D is unclear. Trimming removed 2 bases at V and 8 bases at J, with 18 bases between. The CDR3 contains 15 residues. Per germline, CDR1 SGHTA and CDR2 FQGNSA. The CDR3 sequence: CASSLLTGDEPGYTF. The CDR3 DNA is TGTGCCAGCAGCTTATTGACTGGGGATGAACCGGGCTACACCTTC.

As DNA, the CDR3 is TGTGCCAGCAGTACCCGCACTGCGAGCTCCTATAATTCACCCCTCCACTTT. Translating it yields CASSTRTASSYNSPLHF. The chain couples TRBV6-1 to TRBJ1-6; D unclear. Trimming took 5 bases from V and 0 from J, leaving 14 bases between them. The germline V gene has CDR1 MNHNS and CDR2 SASEGT. The CDR3 covers 17 residues.

Of note for this clonotype: The junction does not match germline at one end; this may be a read error. The CDR3 DNA reads as TGTGTCAGCAGCCCAGCTCGACACCAAGAGACCCAGTACTTC. It is translated as CVSSPARHQETQYF. V usage is TRBV5-6 and J usage is TRBJ2-5; D remains unclear. The CDR3 is 14 amino acids. Germline lookup yields CDR1 SGHDT and CDR2 YYEEEE. Combining the CDR3 with reference TRBV5-6 and TRBJ2-5 gives the whole variable domain DAGVTQSPTHLIKTRGQQVTLRCSPKSGHDTVSWYQQALGQGPQFIFQYYEEEERQRGNFPDRFSGHQFPNYSSELNVNALLLGDSALYLCVSSPARHQETQYFGPGTRLLVL.

The J gene is TRBJ2-1, the V gene TRBV9; TRBD1 might be the D (6 bases). Germline V gene sequence: CDR1 SGDLS, CDR2 YYNGEE. The CDR3 runs 14 residues. Between the trimmed V and J ends, which lost 7 bases and 13 bases, there was a span of 24 bases. CDR3 residues: CASLPGQRKETQFF. CDR3 DNA sequence: TGTGCCAGCCTCCCGGGACAAAGAAAAGAGACCCAGTTCTTC.

The rearrangement uses TRBV10-3 and TRBJ1-5, with 7 bases lining up with TRBD1. The CDR3 loop spans 15 amino acids. Losses at the gene ends were 8 bases for V and 0 bases for J; bases not matched to a gene: 7. Germline V gene lookup returns CDR1 ENHRY and CDR2 SYGVKD. CDR3 sequence: CAIGTGQDSNQPQHF. CDR3 bases: TGTGCCATCGGTACCGGACAGGATAGCAATCAGCCCCAGCATTTT.

This clonotype was counted only a few times. V gene TRBV7-2 combines with J gene TRBJ2-3; D gene ambiguous. CDR3 length equals 13 residues. The germline CDR1 and CDR2 sequences are SGHTA and FQGNSA. V lost 6 bases and J lost 4, with 11 bases in between. The CDR3 sequence: CASSPNSADTQYF. In DNA form, the CDR3 reads TGTGCCAGCAGTCCCAACAGCGCAGATACGCAGTATTTT.

This clonotype was observed a few times. The chain carries TRBV12-3 or TRBV12-4 and TRBJ1-2; TRBD1 might be the D (6 bases). The CDR3 spans 14 residues. V was trimmed by 1 base and J by 13 bases, leaving 19 bases between them. The CDR3 loop is CASSLGLGAGLITF. In DNA, the CDR3 is TGTGCCAGCAGTTTAGGTTTGGGGGCAGGGTTGATCACCTTC.

This clonotype was observed a handful of times. CDR3 nucleotide sequence: TGTGCCAGCAGTCTCCCTGGGGGGTTGGATGAGCAGTTCTTC. Translating gives CASSLPGGLDEQFF. The genes are TRBV6-2 or TRBV6-3 and TRBJ2-1; maybe TRBD2 (6 bases). Germline CDR1 MNHEY, CDR2 SVGEGT. Between the trimmed V and J ends, which lost 5 bases and 8 bases, there was a span of 16 bases. The CDR3 length is 14 residues.

This clonotype showed up just a few times. The rearrangement uses TRBV25-1 and TRBJ2-7, with a possible D match to TRBD1 (6 bases). The CDR3 contains 15 residues. CDR1 MGHDK and CDR2 SYGVNS come from the germline V gene. Trimming cost V 6 bases and J 0 bases, with 15 bases left between them. The CDR3 DNA reads as TGTGCCAGCAGCCCGGGACACGGTTACTCCTACGAGCAGTACTTC. This gives the protein CASSPGHGYSYEQYF.

The chain uses TRBV4-3 and TRBJ1-1, with D perhaps matching TRBD1 (6 bases). V lost 4 bases and J 0 bases, leaving 12 bases between the germline ends. The CDR3 has 15 residues. The germline V gene has CDR1 LGHNA and CDR2 YSLEER. The CDR3 DNA reads as TGCGCCAGCAGCCTCGCCGGGACATTGAACACTGAAGCTTTCTTT. Residues: CASSLAGTLNTEAFF.

The CDR3 DNA is TGCGCCAGCAGCCAATTCGGGACAGTCAACAATGAGCAGTTCTTC. Protein sequence: CASSQFGTVNNEQFF. The chain is built from TRBV4-3 and TRBJ2-1; 7 positions agree with TRBD1. CDR1 LGHNA and CDR2 YSLEER come from the germline V gene. V was clipped by 2 bases and J by 5 bases; unmatched bases: 6. The length of the CDR3 is 15 residues.

J is TRBJ2-1 and V is TRBV6-1; TRBD2 is a possible D gene (5 bases). The CDR3 spans 17 residues. The V end lost 3 bases, the J end lost 2 bases, and 17 bases lay between the germline ends. Looked up from germline, CDR1 is MNHNS and CDR2 is SASEGT. The DNA of the CDR3 is TGTGCCAGCAGTGATAGGCCCAAATCGAGGGCCTACAATGAGCAGTTCTTC. Translated, it gives CASSDRPKSRAYNEQFF.